This T cell receptor (beta chain) originates from a study of blood T cell repertoires in COVID-19. V was cut by 0 bases and J by 7 bases, with 10 bases left in between. The germline V gene has CDR1 MNHEY and CDR2 SVGAGI. The CDR3 is 14 residues long. Enrollment of patients from Seattle took place during active infection, with longitudinal follow-up. Methods used by the authors: Using reference gene primer amplification, nucleated cell counts were estimated. Measured with immunoSEQ multiplex PCR; TCRdb has only the in-frame clones, and not every one. The V and J calls and clone size are taken from that table; D and trimming were inferred from the DNA. The table has 310,000 or so clones, 87% seen once.

This TCR was sampled from a man younger than 40 with COVID-19, enrolled during active disease. Sequencing was carried out using peripheral blood. V gene TRBV6-5 combines with J gene TRBJ2-1, with D possibly being TRBD1 (8 bases). In DNA form, the CDR3 reads TGTGCCAGCAGTTACTCACAGGGGGGGAATGAGCAGTTCTTC. Its translation: CASSYSQGGNEQFF.